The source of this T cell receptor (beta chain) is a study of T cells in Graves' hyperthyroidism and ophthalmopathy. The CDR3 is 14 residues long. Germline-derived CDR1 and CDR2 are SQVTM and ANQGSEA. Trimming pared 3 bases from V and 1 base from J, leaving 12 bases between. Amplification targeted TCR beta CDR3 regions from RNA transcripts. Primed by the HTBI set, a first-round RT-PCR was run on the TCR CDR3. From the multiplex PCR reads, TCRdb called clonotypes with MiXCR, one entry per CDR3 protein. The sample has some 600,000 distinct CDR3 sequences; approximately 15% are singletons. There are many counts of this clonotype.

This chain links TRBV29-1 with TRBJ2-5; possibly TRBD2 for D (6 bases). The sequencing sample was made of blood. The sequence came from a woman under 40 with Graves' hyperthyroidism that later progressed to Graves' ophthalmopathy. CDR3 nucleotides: TGCAGCGTTGACTTGGGGAGGCTCCAAGAGACCCAGTACTTC. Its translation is CSVDLGRLQETQYF.